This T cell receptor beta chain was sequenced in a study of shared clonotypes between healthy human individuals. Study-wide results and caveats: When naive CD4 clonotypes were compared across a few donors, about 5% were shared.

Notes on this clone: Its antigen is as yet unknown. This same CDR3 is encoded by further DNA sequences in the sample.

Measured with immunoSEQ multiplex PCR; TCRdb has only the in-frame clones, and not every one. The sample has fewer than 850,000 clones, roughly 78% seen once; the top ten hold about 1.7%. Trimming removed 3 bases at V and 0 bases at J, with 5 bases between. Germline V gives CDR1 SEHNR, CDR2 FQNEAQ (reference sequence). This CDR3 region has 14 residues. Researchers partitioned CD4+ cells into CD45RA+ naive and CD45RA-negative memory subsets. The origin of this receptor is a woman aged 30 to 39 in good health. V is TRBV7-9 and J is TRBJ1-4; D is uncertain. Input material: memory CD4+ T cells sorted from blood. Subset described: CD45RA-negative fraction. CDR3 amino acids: CASSFGATNEKLFF. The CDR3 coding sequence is TGTGCCAGCAGCTTCGGGGCAACTAATGAAAAACTGTTTTTT.